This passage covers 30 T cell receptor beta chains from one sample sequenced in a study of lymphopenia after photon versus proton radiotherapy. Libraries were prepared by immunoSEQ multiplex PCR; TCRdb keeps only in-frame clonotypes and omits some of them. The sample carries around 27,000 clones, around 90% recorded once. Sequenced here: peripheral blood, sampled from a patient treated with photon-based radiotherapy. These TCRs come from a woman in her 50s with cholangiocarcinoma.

The chain's CDR3 is CATSRAGGRANVLTF. The CDR3 nucleotides read TGTGCCACCAGCAGAGCCGGGGGGAGGGCCAACGTCCTGACTTTC. The J gene is TRBJ2-6, the V gene TRBV15; 7 bases match TRBD2. Losses at the gene ends were 1 base for V and 5 bases for J; bases not matched to a gene: 2. The germline V gene encodes CDR1 LNHNV and CDR2 YYDKDF (reference sequence). This CDR3 contains 15 residues. Looking up the rest from reference TRBV15 and TRBJ2-6 gives the full variable domain: DAMVIQNPRYQVTQFGKPVTLSCSQTLNHNVMYWYQQKSSQAPKLLFHYYDKDFNNEADTPDNFQSRRPNTSFCFLDIRSPGLGDTAMYLCATSRAGGRANVLTFGAGSRLTVL.

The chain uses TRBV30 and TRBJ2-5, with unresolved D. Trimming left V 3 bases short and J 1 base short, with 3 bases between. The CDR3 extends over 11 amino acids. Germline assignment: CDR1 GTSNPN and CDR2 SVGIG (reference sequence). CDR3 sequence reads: CAWRIQETQYF. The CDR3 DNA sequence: TGTGCCTGGAGGATCCAAGAGACCCAGTACTTC.

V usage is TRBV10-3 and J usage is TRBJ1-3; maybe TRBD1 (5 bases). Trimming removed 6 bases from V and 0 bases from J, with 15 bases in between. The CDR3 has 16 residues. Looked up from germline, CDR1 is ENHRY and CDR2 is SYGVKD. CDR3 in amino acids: CAIRPDRLFSGNTIYF. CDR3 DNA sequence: TGTGCCATCAGACCAGACAGATTGTTCTCTGGAAACACCATATATTTT.

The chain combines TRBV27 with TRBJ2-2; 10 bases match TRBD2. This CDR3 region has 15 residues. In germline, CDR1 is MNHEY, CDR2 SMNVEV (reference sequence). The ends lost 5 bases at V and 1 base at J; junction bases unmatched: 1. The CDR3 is CASSRLAGNTGELFF. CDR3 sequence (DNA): TGTGCCAGCAGTCGACTAGCGGGGAACACCGGGGAGCTGTTTTTT.

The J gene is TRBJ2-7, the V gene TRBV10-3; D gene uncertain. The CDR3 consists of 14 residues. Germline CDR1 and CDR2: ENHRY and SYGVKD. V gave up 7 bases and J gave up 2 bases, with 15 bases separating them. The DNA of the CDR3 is TGTGCCATCAAGGGCCAGTCCGGAGCCTACGAGCAGTACTTC. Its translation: CAIKGQSGAYEQYF.

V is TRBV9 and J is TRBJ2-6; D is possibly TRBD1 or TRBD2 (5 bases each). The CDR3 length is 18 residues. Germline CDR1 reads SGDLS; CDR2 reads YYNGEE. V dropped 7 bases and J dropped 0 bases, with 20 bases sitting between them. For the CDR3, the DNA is TGTGCCAGCGGGCGCCGGGACGGGGACCTCTCTGGGGCCAACGTCCTGACTTTC. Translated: CASGRRDGDLSGANVLTF.

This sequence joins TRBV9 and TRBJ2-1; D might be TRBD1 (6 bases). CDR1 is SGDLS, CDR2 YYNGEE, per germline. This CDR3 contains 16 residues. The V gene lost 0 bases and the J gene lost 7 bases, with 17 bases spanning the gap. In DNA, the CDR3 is TGTGCCAGCAGCGTAGGGCCCCTCACAGACAGGAATGAGCAGTTCTTC. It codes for CASSVGPLTDRNEQFF.

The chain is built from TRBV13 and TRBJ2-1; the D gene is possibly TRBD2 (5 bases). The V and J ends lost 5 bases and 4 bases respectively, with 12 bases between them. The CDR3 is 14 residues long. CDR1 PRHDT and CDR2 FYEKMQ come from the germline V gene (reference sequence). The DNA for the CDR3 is TGTGCCAGCAGCCCTTTGCTAGCTTACAATGAGCAGTTCTTC. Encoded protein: CASSPLLAYNEQFF.

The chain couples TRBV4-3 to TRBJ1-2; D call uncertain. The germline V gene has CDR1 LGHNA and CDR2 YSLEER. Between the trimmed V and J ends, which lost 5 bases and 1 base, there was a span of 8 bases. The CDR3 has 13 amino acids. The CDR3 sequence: CASSEVHNYGYTF. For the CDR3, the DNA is TGCGCCAGCAGCGAGGTGCATAACTATGGCTACACCTTC.

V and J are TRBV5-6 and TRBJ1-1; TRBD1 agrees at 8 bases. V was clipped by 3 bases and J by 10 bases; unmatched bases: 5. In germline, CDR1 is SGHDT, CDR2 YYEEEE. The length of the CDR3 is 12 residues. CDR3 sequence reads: CASSSDTGGAFF. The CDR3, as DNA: TGTGCCAGCAGCTCCGACACAGGGGGAGCTTTCTTT.

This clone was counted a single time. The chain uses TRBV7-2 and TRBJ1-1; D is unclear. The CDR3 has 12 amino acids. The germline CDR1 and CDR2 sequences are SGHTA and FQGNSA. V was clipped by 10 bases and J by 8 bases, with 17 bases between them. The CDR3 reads CATPPPRIEAFF. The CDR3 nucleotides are TGTGCCACCCCCCCGCCAAGAATCGAAGCTTTCTTT.

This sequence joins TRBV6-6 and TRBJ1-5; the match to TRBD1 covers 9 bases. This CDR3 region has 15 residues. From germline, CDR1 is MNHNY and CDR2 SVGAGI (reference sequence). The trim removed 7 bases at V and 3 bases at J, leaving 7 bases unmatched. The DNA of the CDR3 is TGTGCCAGCACCTCCGGGACAGGGTACAATCAGCCCCAGCATTTT. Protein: CASTSGTGYNQPQHF.

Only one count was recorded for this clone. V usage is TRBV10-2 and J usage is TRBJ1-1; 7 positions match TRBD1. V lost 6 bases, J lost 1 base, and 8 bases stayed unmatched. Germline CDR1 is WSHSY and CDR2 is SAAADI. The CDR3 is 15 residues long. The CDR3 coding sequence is TGCGCCAGCAGCCCAGGGGGGTGGGCGAACACTGAAGCTTTCTTT. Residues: CASSPGGWANTEAFF.

The CDR3 coding sequence is TGTGCCAGTATCCCGAGGGGGCGGGAGGTCACTGAAGCTTTCTTT. Its translation is CASIPRGREVTEAFF. The chain couples TRBV19 to TRBJ1-1, with 7 bases identical to TRBD1. Germline loops: CDR1 LNHDA, CDR2 SQIVND (reference sequence). CDR3 length: 15 amino acids. The V segment lost 7 bases and the J segment 4 bases; nucleotides outside the gene matches: 12.

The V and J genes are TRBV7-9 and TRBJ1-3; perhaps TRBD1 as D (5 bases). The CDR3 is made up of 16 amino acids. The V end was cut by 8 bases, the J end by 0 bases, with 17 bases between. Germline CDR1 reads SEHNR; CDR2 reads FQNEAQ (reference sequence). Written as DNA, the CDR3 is TGTGCCAGCGTCACGCTGCCAGGGAGCTCTGGAAACACCATATATTTT. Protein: CASVTLPGSSGNTIYF.

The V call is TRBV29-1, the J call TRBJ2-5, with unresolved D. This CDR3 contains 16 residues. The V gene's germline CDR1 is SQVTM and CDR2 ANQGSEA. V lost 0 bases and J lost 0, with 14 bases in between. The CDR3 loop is CSVEDLVALYQETQYF. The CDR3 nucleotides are TGCAGCGTTGAAGATCTGGTGGCACTTTACCAAGAGACCCAGTACTTC. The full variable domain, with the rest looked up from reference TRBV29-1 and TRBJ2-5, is SAVISQKPSRDICQRGTSLTIQCQVDSQVTMMFWYRQQPGQSLTLIATANQGSEATYESGFVIDKFPISRPNLTFSTLTVSNMSPEDSSIYLCSVEDLVALYQETQYFGPGTRLLVL.

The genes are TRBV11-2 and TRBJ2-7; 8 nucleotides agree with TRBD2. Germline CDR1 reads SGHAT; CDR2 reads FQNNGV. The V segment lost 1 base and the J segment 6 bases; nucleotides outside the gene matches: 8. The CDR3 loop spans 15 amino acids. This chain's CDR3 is CASSLGPERGREQYF. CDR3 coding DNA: TGTGCCAGCAGCTTAGGGCCCGAGCGGGGGCGCGAGCAGTACTTC.

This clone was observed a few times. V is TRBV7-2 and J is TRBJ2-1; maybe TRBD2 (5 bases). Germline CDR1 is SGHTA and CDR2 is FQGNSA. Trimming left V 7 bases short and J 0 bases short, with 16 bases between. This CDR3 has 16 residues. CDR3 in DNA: TGTGCCAGCAACCCCCAGCGCGGGCACTCCTACAATGAGCAGTTCTTC. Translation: CASNPQRGHSYNEQFF.

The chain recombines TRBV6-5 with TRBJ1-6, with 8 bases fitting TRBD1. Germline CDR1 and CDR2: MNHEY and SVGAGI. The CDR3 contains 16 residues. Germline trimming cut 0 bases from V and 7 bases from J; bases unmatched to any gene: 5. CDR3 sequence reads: CASSYSMYRGNSPLHF. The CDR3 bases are TGTGCCAGCAGTTACTCGATGTACAGGGGGAATTCACCCCTCCACTTT.

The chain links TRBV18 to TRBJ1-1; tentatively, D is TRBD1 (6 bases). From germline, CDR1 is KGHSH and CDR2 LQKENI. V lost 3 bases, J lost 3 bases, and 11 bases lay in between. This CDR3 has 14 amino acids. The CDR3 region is CASSPWGADTEAFF. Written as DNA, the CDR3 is TGTGCCAGCTCACCTTGGGGGGCTGACACTGAAGCTTTCTTT.

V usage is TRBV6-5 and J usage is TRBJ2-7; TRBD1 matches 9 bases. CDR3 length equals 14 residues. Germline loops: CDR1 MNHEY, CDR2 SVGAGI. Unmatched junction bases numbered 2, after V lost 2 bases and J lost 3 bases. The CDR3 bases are TGTGCCAGCAGTTACCCGGGACAGGGCTACGAGCAGTACTTC. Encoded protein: CASSYPGQGYEQYF.

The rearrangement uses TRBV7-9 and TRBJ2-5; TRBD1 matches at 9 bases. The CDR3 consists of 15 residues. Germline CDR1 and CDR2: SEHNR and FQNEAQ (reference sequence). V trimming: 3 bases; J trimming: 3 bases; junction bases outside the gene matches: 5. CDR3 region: CASSFQRTGEETQYF. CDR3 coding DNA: TGTGCCAGCAGCTTTCAAAGGACAGGGGAAGAGACCCAGTACTTC.

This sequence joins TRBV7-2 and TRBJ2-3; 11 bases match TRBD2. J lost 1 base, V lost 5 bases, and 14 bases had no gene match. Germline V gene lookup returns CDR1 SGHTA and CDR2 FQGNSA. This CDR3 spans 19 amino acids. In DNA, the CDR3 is TGTGCCAGCAGCCCTTCGACCGCTAGCGGGGGGCTGGGCACAGATACGCAGTATTTT. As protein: CASSPSTASGGLGTDTQYF. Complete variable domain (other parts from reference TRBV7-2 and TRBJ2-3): GAGVSQSPSNKVTEKGKDVELRCDPISGHTALYWYRQSLGQGLEFLIYFQGNSAPDKSGLPSDRFSAERTGGSVSTLTIQRTQQEDSAVYLCASSPSTASGGLGTDTQYFGPGTRLTVL.

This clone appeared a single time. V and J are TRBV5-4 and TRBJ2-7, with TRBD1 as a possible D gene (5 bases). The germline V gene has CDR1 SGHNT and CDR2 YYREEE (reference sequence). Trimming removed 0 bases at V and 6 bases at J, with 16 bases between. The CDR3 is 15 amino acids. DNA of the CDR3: TGTGCCAGCAGCTTGGGTCACAGGCGGCCTTCCGAGCAGTACTTC. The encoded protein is CASSLGHRRPSEQYF.

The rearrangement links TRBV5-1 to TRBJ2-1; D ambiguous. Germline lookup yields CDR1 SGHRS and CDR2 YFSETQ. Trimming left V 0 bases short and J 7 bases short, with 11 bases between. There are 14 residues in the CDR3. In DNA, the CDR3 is TGCGCCAGCAGCTTGGAGGCCAGCTCGAATGAGCAGTTCTTC. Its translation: CASSLEASSNEQFF.

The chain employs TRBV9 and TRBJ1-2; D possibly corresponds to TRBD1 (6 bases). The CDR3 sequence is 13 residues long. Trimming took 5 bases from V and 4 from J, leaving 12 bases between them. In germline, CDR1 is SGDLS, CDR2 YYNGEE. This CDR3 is CASRQDSSYGYTF. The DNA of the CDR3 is TGTGCCAGCAGACAGGACAGTTCCTATGGCTACACCTTC.

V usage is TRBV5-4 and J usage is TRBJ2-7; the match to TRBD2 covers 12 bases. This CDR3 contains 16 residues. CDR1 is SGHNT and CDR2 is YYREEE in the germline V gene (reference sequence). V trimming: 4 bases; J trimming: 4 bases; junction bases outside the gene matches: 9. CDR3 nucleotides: TGTGCCAGCAGCGATCCACTAGCGGGGGGCTCATACGAGCAGTACTTC. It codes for CASSDPLAGGSYEQYF.

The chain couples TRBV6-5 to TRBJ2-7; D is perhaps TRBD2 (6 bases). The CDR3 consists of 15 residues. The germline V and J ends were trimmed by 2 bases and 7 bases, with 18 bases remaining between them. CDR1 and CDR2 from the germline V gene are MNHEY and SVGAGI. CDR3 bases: TGTGCCAGCAGTTACGGGGTGCGGCAGGGAGGAGAGCAGTACTTC. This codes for CASSYGVRQGGEQYF.

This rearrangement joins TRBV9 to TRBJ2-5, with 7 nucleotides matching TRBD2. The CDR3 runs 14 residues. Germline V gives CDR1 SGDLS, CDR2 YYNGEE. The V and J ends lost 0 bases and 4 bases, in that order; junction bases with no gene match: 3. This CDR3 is CASSVGLARETQYF. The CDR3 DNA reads TGTGCCAGCAGCGTAGGACTAGCTAGAGAGACCCAGTACTTC.

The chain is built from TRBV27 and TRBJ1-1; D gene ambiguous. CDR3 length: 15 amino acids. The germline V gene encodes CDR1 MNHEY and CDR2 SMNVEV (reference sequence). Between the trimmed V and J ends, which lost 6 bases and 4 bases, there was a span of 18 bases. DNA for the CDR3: TGTGCCAGCAGCCTAGAGGGCAGGAGGTCCACTGAAGCTTTCTTT. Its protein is CASSLEGRRSTEAFF.